The 23 T cell receptor beta chains in this list originate from one sample, sequenced in a study of T-cell reconstitution after alpha-beta-depleted transplantation in children. Using unique molecular identifiers, the investigators prepared the TCRbeta library. TCRdb fed the PCR reads into MiXCR, producing one record per CDR3 protein. The table records 440,000 or so distinct CDR3 sequences, approximately 11% of them present only once. The sequenced sample was PBMCs from the stem cell graft donor, obtained from the stem cell graft. Receptor source: a human donor who donated a stem cell graft to a child with acute myeloid leukemia.

This clonotype turned up a few times. V gene TRBV9 combines with J gene TRBJ2-3, with D perhaps matching TRBD2 (7 bases). CDR3 length: 16 residues. Trimming pared 0 bases from V and 1 base from J, leaving 12 bases between. Germline assignment: CDR1 SGDLS and CDR2 YYNGEE. The DNA for the CDR3 is TGTGCCAGCAGCGTAGGGGGGGCGGGAGGCACAGATACGCAGTATTTT. As protein: CASSVGGAGGTDTQYF.

This clonotype was detected a few times. The chain carries TRBV6-1 and TRBJ2-3; 10 bases line up with TRBD1. Germline V gene lookup returns CDR1 MNHNS and CDR2 SASEGT. Trimming at V came to 6 bases and at J to 4 bases, leaving 10 bases not matched to a gene. This CDR3 has 16 amino acids. The CDR3 sequence is CASSLRGTGVADTQYF. Written as DNA, the CDR3 is TGTGCCAGCAGCCTCCGAGGGACAGGGGTGGCAGATACGCAGTATTTT.

This clonotype was seen only a few times. This rearrangement joins TRBV5-1 to TRBJ2-7; 7 bases fit TRBD1. CDR3 length: 15 amino acids. In germline, CDR1 is SGHRS, CDR2 YFSETQ. With V trimmed by 4 bases and J by 1 base, 8 bases remained unmatched. In DNA, the CDR3 is TGCGCCAGCAGCCCCATGCCGGGACAGTCCTACGAGCAGTACTTC. As protein: CASSPMPGQSYEQYF.

In DNA, the CDR3 is TGCGCCAGCAGCTTCTCTACCCTAGGAACCTACGAGCAGTACTTC. This gives the protein CASSFSTLGTYEQYF. The chain has TRBV5-1 and TRBJ2-7; D uncertain. V was cut by 2 bases and J by 2 bases, with 14 bases left in between. This CDR3 is built from 15 residues. Germline assignment: CDR1 SGHRS and CDR2 YFSETQ.

This clonotype was recorded a few times. The chain carries TRBV11-3 and TRBJ2-2; perhaps TRBD1 as D (5 bases). The germline gives CDR1 SGHNT, CDR2 YENEEA. This CDR3 is 17 amino acids long. V was trimmed by 1 base and J by 0 bases, leaving 12 bases between them. The CDR3 coding sequence is TGTGCCAGCAGCTTAGCAGTCGCAGGGCCGAACACCGGGGAGCTGTTTTTT. Amino acid sequence: CASSLAVAGPNTGELFF.

The genes are TRBV20-1 and TRBJ2-7, with D maybe TRBD2 (7 bases). Between the trimmed V and J ends, which lost 1 base and 3 bases, there was a span of 13 bases. CDR1 and CDR2 from the germline V gene are DFQATT and SNEGSKA (reference sequence). The CDR3 is 14 residues long. CDR3 DNA: TGCAGTGCTAGAGGCGGGGGCGCCAGCTACGAGCAGTACTTC. The encoded protein is CSARGGGASYEQYF.

The J gene is TRBJ2-1, the V gene TRBV10-2, with D hard to call. Per germline, CDR1 WSHSY and CDR2 SAAADI. This CDR3 spans 17 amino acids. V was cut by 0 bases and J by 5 bases, with 17 bases left in between. CDR3 nucleotide sequence: TGCGCCAGCAGTGAGTCGATCGGGCTAGGACGGAACAATGAGCAGTTCTTC. This encodes CASSESIGLGRNNEQFF.

This clonotype was observed a few times. The chain recombines TRBV5-6 with TRBJ2-7; D is ambiguous. V lost 1 base and J 0 bases, leaving 17 bases between the germline ends. The germline V gene has CDR1 SGHDT and CDR2 YYEEEE. This CDR3 has 17 amino acids. The chain's CDR3 is CASSLPWSPWASYEQYF. CDR3 DNA sequence: TGTGCCAGCAGCTTGCCCTGGTCCCCCTGGGCCTCCTACGAGCAGTACTTC.

DNA for the CDR3: TGCAGTGCTAGAGGGTGGCTAGCGGGGGACGGCGAGCAGTTCTTC. Translating it yields CSARGWLAGDGEQFF. This chain uses TRBV20-1 with TRBJ2-1, with 10 bases aligning to TRBD2. The germline V gene has CDR1 DFQATT and CDR2 SNEGSKA (reference sequence). The CDR3 totals 15 residues. V was clipped by 1 base and J by 10 bases; unmatched bases: 10.

The rearrangement joins TRBV5-5 to TRBJ2-7; TRBD1 matches at 7 bases. This CDR3 comprises 14 residues. Germline V gene data show CDR1 as SGHKS and CDR2 as YYEKEE (reference sequence). Trimming cost V 4 bases and J 2 bases; bases outside gene matches: 6. CDR3 in amino acids: CASSLDGQAYEQYF. The DNA for the CDR3 is TGTGCCAGCAGCCTGGATGGACAGGCCTACGAGCAGTACTTC.

This clonotype was observed at least ten times. This chain joins TRBV29-1 and TRBJ2-2, with D possibly being TRBD1 or TRBD2 (6 bases each). Germline lookup yields CDR1 SQVTM and CDR2 ANQGSEA. V was shortened by 2 bases and J by 4 bases, with 14 bases between the two germline ends. The CDR3 consists of 15 residues. CDR3 in DNA: TGCAGCGTTGAAACTCGAGGGGGGAGCACCGGGGAGCTGTTTTTT. The encoded protein is CSVETRGGSTGELFF.

This clonotype was seen only a few times. J is TRBJ1-6 and V is TRBV11-1, with a weak D call TRBD1 (5 bases). CDR3 length: 18 amino acids. V lost 4 bases, J lost 9 bases, and 25 bases lay in between. Germline V lookup: CDR1 SGHAT, CDR2 FQDESV (reference sequence). CDR3 DNA sequence: TGTGCCAGCAGCTACGGGGGGGGAGCATTGGGAAATACTTCACCCCTCCACTTT. It translates to CASSYGGGALGNTSPLHF.

The chain uses TRBV2 and TRBJ2-3; D is possibly TRBD2 (5 bases). With 7 bases removed from V and 1 base from J, the gap between germline ends came to 12 bases. The CDR3 length is 14 residues. Germline V gene sequence: CDR1 SNHLY, CDR2 FYNNEI. CDR3 region: CASTRTSGTDTQYF. The CDR3 bases are TGTGCCAGCACCCGCACTAGTGGCACAGATACGCAGTATTTT.

J is TRBJ1-1 and V is TRBV7-9; D remains ambiguous. Looked up from germline, CDR1 is SEHNR and CDR2 is FQNEAQ (reference sequence). Trimming took off 0 bases at V and 2 bases at J, with 10 bases between the two ends. The CDR3 length is 15 residues. The CDR3 sequence: CASSLASPRNTEAFF. The DNA of the CDR3 is TGTGCCAGCAGCTTAGCCTCTCCCCGTAACACTGAAGCTTTCTTT.

The chain links TRBV29-1 to TRBJ2-5; D not resolved. The CDR3 runs 12 residues. CDR1 is SQVTM, CDR2 ANQGSEA, per germline. Trimming left V 3 bases short and J 1 base short, with 6 bases between. CDR3 amino acids: CSVDQSQETQYF. The CDR3 bases are TGCAGCGTTGACCAGTCCCAAGAGACCCAGTACTTC. The full variable domain, rest sourced from reference TRBV29-1 and TRBJ2-5, is SAVISQKPSRDICQRGTSLTIQCQVDSQVTMMFWYRQQPGQSLTLIATANQGSEATYESGFVIDKFPISRPNLTFSTLTVSNMSPEDSSIYLCSVDQSQETQYFGPGTRLLVL.

This chain links TRBV12-3 or TRBV12-4 with TRBJ2-1, with 12 bases that match TRBD2. The CDR3 is 16 residues long. Losses at the gene ends were 5 bases for V and 2 bases for J; bases not matched to a gene: 4. The CDR3 DNA reads as TGTGCCAGCAGTGCCCGACTAGCGGGAGCCTACAATGAGCAGTTCTTC. It specifies CASSARLAGAYNEQFF.

Many counts were recorded for this clonotype. The chain employs TRBV7-2 and TRBJ1-1; D is unclear. The V and J ends lost 5 bases and 5 bases respectively, with 18 bases between them. This CDR3 has 15 residues. Germline loops: CDR1 SGHTA, CDR2 FQGNSA. The CDR3 DNA follows: TGTGCCAGCAGCCCCTTGGGAGGAATCGGAACTGAAGCTTTCTTT. Translated: CASSPLGGIGTEAFF.

The chain carries TRBV18 and TRBJ2-5; D may match TRBD1 or TRBD2 (5 bases each). Germline lookup yields CDR1 KGHSH and CDR2 LQKENI. V lost 1 base and J 5 bases, leaving 14 bases between the germline ends. The length of the CDR3 is 15 residues. CDR3 bases: TGTGCCAGCTCACCACGGGGACCCCCTCATGAGACCCAGTACTTC. This encodes CASSPRGPPHETQYF.

Only a few counts were recorded for this clonotype. The J gene is TRBJ2-3, the V gene TRBV7-9; 13 positions agree with TRBD2. This CDR3 comprises 16 residues. The V gene end was trimmed by 5 bases and the J gene end by 2 bases; junction bases not matched to a gene: 4. Germline assignment: CDR1 SEHNR and CDR2 FQNEAQ (reference sequence). This CDR3 reads CASSRTSGSSTDTQYF. The CDR3, as DNA: TGTGCCAGCAGCCGGACTAGCGGGAGTTCCACAGATACGCAGTATTTT. The full variable domain, completed using reference TRBV7-9 and TRBJ2-3, is DTGVSQNPRHKITKRGQNVTFRCDPISEHNRLYWYRQTLGQGPEFLTYFQNEAQLEKSRLLSDRFSAERPKGSFSTLEIQRTEQGDSAMYLCASSRTSGSSTDTQYFGPGTRLTVL.

V usage is TRBV6-1 and J usage is TRBJ2-1, with 12 bases that match TRBD2. This CDR3 has 16 residues. In germline, CDR1 is MNHNS, CDR2 SASEGT. Trimming removed 2 bases from V and 8 bases from J; junction bases left unmatched: 7. DNA for the CDR3: TGTGCCAGCAGTGAAAGGGCTAGCGGGGGGGCGGATGAGCAGTTCTTC. Its protein is CASSERASGGADEQFF.

The J gene is TRBJ2-5, the V gene TRBV4-2; 7 bases match TRBD2. The CDR3 extends over 16 amino acids. After removal of 3 bases from V and 5 bases from J, the junction contained 12 bases not matched to a gene. Per germline, CDR1 LGHNA and CDR2 YNFKEQ. CDR3 amino acids: CASSHPGEAGVETQYF. The CDR3 DNA follows: TGTGCCAGCAGCCACCCTGGGGAGGCGGGAGTTGAGACCCAGTACTTC.

The CDR3 region has the DNA TGCGCCAGCAGCTCGGGAGGACAGTACTACACCTTC. Translated, it gives CASSSGGQYYTF. The chain links TRBV5-1 to TRBJ1-2; tentatively, D is TRBD1 (6 bases). V was pared by 3 bases and J by 10 bases, with 13 bases between. CDR3 length equals 12 residues. Germline-derived CDR1 and CDR2 are SGHRS and YFSETQ.

This clonotype has only a few counts. This chain uses TRBV12-3 or TRBV12-4 with TRBJ1-6; D ambiguous. The ends were cut back, 2 bases at V and 9 bases at J, with 11 bases in the middle. The CDR3 loop spans 14 amino acids. CDR3 coding DNA: TGTGCCAGCAGTTTAAAAGGTGCGGGTTCACCCCTCCACTTT. Protein: CASSLKGAGSPLHF.